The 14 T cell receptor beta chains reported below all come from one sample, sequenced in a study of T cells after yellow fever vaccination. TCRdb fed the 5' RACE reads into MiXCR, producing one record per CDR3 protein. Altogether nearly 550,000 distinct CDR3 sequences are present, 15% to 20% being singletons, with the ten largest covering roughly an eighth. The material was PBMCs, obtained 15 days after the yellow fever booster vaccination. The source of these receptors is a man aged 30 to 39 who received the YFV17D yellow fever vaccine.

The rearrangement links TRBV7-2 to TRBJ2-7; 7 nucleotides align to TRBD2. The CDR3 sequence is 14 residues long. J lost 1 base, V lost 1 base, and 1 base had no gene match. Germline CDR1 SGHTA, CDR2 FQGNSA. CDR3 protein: CASSLGEGSYEQYF. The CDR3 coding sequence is TGTGCCAGCAGCTTAGGGGAGGGATCCTACGAGCAGTACTTC. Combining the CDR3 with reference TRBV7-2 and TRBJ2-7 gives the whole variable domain GAGVSQSPSNKVTEKGKDVELRCDPISGHTALYWYRQSLGQGLEFLIYFQGNSAPDKSGLPSDRFSAERTGGSVSTLTIQRTQQEDSAVYLCASSLGEGSYEQYFGPGTRLTVT.

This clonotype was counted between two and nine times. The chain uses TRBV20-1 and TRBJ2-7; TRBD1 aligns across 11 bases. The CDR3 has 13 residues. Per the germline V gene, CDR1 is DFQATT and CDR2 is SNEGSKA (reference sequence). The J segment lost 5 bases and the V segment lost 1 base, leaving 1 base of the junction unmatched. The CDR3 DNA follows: TGCAGTGCTAGAGGGGGACAGGGGGACGAGCAGTACTTC. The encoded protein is CSARGGQGDEQYF.

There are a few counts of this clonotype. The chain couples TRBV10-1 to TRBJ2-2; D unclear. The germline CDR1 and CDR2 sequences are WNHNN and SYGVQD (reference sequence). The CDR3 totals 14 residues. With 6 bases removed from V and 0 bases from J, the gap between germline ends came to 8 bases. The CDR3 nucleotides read TGCGCCAGCAGGCAGGCGGCGAACACCGGGGAGCTGTTTTTT. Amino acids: CASRQAANTGELFF.

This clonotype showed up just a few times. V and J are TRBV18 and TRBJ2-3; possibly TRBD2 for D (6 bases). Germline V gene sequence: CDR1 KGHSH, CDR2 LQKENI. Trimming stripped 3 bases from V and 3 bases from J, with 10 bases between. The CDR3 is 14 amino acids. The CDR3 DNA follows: TGTGCCAGCTCACCCGGGAGTCCGACAGATACGCAGTATTTT. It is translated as CASSPGSPTDTQYF. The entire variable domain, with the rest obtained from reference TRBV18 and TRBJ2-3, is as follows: NAGVMQNPRHLVRRRGQEARLRCSPMKGHSHVYWYRQLPEEGLKFMVYLQKENIIDESGMPKERFSAEFPKEGPSILRIQQVVRGDSAAYFCASSPGSPTDTQYFGPGTRLTVL.

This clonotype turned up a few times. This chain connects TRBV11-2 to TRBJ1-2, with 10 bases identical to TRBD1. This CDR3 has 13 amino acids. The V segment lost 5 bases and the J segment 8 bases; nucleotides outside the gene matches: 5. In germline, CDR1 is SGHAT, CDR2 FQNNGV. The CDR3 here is CASSPDRGHGYTF. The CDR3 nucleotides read TGTGCCAGCAGCCCAGACAGGGGGCACGGCTACACCTTC. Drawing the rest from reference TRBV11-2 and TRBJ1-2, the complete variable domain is EAGVAQSPRYKIIEKRQSVAFWCNPISGHATLYWYQQILGQGPKLLIQFQNNGVVDDSQLPKDRFSAERLKGVDSTLKIQPAKLEDSAVYLCASSPDRGHGYTFGSGTRLTVV.

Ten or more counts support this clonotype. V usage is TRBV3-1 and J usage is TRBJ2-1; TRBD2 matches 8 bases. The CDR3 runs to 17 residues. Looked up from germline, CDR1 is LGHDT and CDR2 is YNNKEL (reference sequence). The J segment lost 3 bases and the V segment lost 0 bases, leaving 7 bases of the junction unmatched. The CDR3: CASSQDRSGSFYNEQFF. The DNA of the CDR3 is TGTGCCAGCAGCCAAGACAGAAGCGGGAGCTTCTACAATGAGCAGTTCTTC.

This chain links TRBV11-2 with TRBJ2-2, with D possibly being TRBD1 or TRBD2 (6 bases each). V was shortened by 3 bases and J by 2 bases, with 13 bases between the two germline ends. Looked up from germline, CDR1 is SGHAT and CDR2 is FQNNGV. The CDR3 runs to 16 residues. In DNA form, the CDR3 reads TGTGCCAGCAGCTTCTGGGGGGCCCCCAACACCGGGGAGCTGTTTTTT. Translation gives CASSFWGAPNTGELFF.

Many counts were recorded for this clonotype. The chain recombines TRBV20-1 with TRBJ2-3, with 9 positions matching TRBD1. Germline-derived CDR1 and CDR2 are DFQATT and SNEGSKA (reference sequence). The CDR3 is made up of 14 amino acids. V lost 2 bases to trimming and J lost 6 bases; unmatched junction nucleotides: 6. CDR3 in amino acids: CSARTGTGWDTQYF. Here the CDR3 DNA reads TGCAGTGCTAGAACCGGGACAGGGTGGGATACGCAGTATTTT.

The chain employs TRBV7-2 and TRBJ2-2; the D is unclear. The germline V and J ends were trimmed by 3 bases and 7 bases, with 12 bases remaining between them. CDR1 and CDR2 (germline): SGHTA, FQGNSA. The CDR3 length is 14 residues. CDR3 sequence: CASSFSRGIGELFF. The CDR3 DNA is TGTGCCAGCAGCTTTAGTCGAGGCATCGGGGAGCTGTTTTTT. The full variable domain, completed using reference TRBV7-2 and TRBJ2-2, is GAGVSQSPSNKVTEKGKDVELRCDPISGHTALYWYRQSLGQGLEFLIYFQGNSAPDKSGLPSDRFSAERTGGSVSTLTIQRTQQEDSAVYLCASSFSRGIGELFFGEGSRLTVL.

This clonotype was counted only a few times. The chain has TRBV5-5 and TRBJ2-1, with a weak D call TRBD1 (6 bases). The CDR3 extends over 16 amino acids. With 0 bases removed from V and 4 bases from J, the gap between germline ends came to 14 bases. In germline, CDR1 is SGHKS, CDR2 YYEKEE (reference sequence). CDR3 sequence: CASSLEGTFVYNEQFF. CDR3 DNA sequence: TGTGCCAGCAGCTTGGAAGGGACATTTGTTTACAATGAGCAGTTCTTC.

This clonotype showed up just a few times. This CDR3 is CASSSSPQGARTEAFF. The CDR3, as DNA: TGTGCCAGCAGTTCCTCACCTCAGGGGGCGCGAACTGAAGCTTTCTTT. V and J are TRBV6-5 and TRBJ1-1, with 8 bases identical to TRBD1. CDR3 length: 16 amino acids. Trimming at V came to 4 bases and at J to 5 bases, leaving 12 bases not matched to a gene. Germline assignment: CDR1 MNHEY and CDR2 SVGAGI.

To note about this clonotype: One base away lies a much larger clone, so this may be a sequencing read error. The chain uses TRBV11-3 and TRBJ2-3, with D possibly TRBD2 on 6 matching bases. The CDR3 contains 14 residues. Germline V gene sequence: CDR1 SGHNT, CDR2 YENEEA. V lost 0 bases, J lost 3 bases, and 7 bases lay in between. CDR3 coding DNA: TGTGCCAGCAGCTTAGATGGAGGGACAGATACGCAGTATTTT. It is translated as CASSLDGGTDTQYF. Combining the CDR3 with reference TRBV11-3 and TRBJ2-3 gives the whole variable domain EAGVVQSPRYKIIEKKQPVAFWCNPISGHNTLYWYLQNLGQGPELLIRYENEEAVDDSQLPKDRFSAERLKGVDSTLKIQPAELGDSAVYLCASSLDGGTDTQYFGPGTRLTVL.

The CDR3 DNA is TGTGCCAGCAGCCTCACACAAGAACGCGGCTACACCTTC. Translating gives CASSLTQERGYTF. The chain couples TRBV7-9 to TRBJ1-2, with unresolved D. There are 13 residues in the CDR3. Germline values: CDR1 SEHNR, CDR2 FQNEAQ (reference sequence). V lost 5 bases, J lost 8 bases, and 15 bases lay in between.

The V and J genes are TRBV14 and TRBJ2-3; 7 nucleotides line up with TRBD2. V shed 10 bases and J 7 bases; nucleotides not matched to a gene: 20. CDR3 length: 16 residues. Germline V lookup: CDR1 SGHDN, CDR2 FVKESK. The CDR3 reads CATSPLGPLGGNTQYF. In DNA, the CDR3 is TGTGCCACCTCACCCCTGGGACCACTGGGGGGGAATACGCAGTATTTT.